The rows below give T cell receptor beta chains drawn from one sample of a study of brain T cells in children with intractable seizures. Some clones are missing from TCRdb's copy, which holds only in-frame ones; the method was immunoSEQ multiplex PCR. The sample records tens of thousands of clones, 90% to 96% being singletons. This sample comprised peripheral blood, obtained at surgery. These receptors originate from a boy under two years old with focal cortical dysplasia and intractable seizures. Both conserved end residues are part of each CDR3. A D gene is named only where the DNA matches it firmly. The listing skips clone size in some rows; elsewhere it reads once, few, many or a size class.

d_gene	j_gene	v_gene	abundance	CDR3nt	CDR3aa
NA	TRBJ2-7	TRBV4-3	NA	TGCGCCAGCAGCCAAGATAGTTGGGGGTGGGAGCAGTACTTC	CASSQDSWGWEQYF
NA	TRBJ2-7	TRBV4-3	once	TGCGCCAGCAGCCAAGAAGTACCCTCCTACGAGCAGTACTTC	CASSQEVPSYEQYF
NA	TRBJ2-2	TRBV5-4	NA	TGTGCCAGCAGCTCTACCTCGGGGGTGGGCACCGGGGAGCTGTTTTTT	CASSSTSGVGTGELFF
NA	TRBJ2-1	TRBV6-5	NA	TGTGCCAGCAGTTACGGAGTAGCGGCCTACAATGAGCAGTTCTTC	CASSYGVAAYNEQFF
TRBD2	TRBJ2-3	TRBV5-5	NA	TGTGCCAGCAGCTCCGGGACTAGCGGGGGGTGGGATACGCAGTATTTT	CASSSGTSGGWDTQYF
NA	TRBJ2-1	TRBV11-3	NA	TGTGCCAGCAGCAGCACCCCGAATGAGCAGTTCTTC	CASSSTPNEQFF
NA	TRBJ2-3	TRBV28	NA	TGTGCCAGCAGTCCCAGGGCGGGGAGCACAGATACGCAGTATTTT	CASSPRAGSTDTQYF
NA	TRBJ2-1	TRBV18	NA	TGTGCCAGCTCACGCCGGGACGGAAACTACAATGAGCAGTTCTTC	CASSRRDGNYNEQFF
NA	TRBJ2-2	TRBV4-1	once	TGCGCCAGCAGCTCCTACCCGGGACCGGCAACGAACACCGGGGAGCTGTTTTTT	CASSSYPGPATNTGELFF
TRBD2	TRBJ2-7	TRBV5-1	NA	TGCGCCAGCAGCCCCCCGACTAGCGGGAGGCCCTCCTACGAGCAGTACTTC	CASSPPTSGRPSYEQYF
NA	TRBJ1-1	TRBV2	NA	TGTGCCAGCAGGTCGACAGACGGACCGAACACTGAAGCTTTCTTT	CASRSTDGPNTEAFF
TRBD1	TRBJ2-7	TRBV11-2	NA	TGTGCCAGCAGCTTAGGAACAGGGGGTGAGCAGTACTTC	CASSLGTGGEQYF
NA	TRBJ2-3	TRBV6-6	NA	TGTGCCAGCAGTAAACCACTAGGCGCAGATACGCAGTATTTT	CASSKPLGADTQYF
TRBD1	TRBJ2-3	TRBV11-1	NA	TGTGCCAGCAGAAGGGACAGGGTTCCAGATACGCAGTATTTT	CASRRDRVPDTQYF
TRBD2	TRBJ2-1	TRBV14	NA	TGTGCCAGCAGCCTAATAACTAGCGGGTTATACAATGAGCAGTTCTTC	CASSLITSGLYNEQFF
TRBD2	TRBJ2-4	TRBV29-1	NA	TGCAGCGTCACCGGGACTAGCGGAAACATTCAGTACTTC	CSVTGTSGNIQYF
NA	TRBJ2-1	TRBV10-3	NA	TGTGCCATCAGTGGGGGACTGGGGGTTTACAATGAGCAGTTCTTC	CAISGGLGVYNEQFF
NA	TRBJ1-2	TRBV7-9	few	TGTGCCAGCAGCTTAGTGGCTGGCTACACCTTC	CASSLVAGYTF
NA	TRBJ2-3	TRBV5-1	NA	TGCGCCAGCAGCTTCGCTAGCGGCACAGATACGCAGTATTTT	CASSFASGTDTQYF
TRBD2	TRBJ2-7	TRBV6-1	NA	TGTGCCAGCAGTCAAGGACTAGCGGGAGTCCCCTACGAGCAGTACTTC	CASSQGLAGVPYEQYF
NA	TRBJ2-1	TRBV19	NA	TGTGCCAGTAGTATAGGGCAGGGTGGAGGTGAGCAGTTCTTC	CASSIGQGGGEQFF
NA	TRBJ2-1	TRBV25-1	NA	TGTGCCAGCAGTGAATACGGTCGAGACTTTTACAATGAGCAGTTCTTC	CASSEYGRDFYNEQFF
NA	TRBJ2-5	TRBV28	NA	TGTGCCAGCAGTCGATACCAAGAGACCCAGTACTTC	CASSRYQETQYF
TRBD2	TRBJ2-4	TRBV6-6	NA	TGTGCCAGCAGTAGGAGCGGGGGACTAGCCAAAAACATTCAGTACTTC	CASSRSGGLAKNIQYF
TRBD2	TRBJ2-7	TRBV6-4	NA	TGTGCCAGCAGACCCGGGACTAGCTGGGTGACCTACGAGCAGTACTTC	CASRPGTSWVTYEQYF
TRBD1	TRBJ1-2	TRBV10-2	NA	TGCGCCAGCAGTGGAGGGACAGTGCATGGCTACACCTTC	CASSGGTVHGYTF
NA	TRBJ2-3	TRBV27	once	TGTGCCAGCAGCAGTCTCGAGGGGGGACAGAGGACTGATACGCAGTATTTT	CASSSLEGGQRTDTQYF
NA	TRBJ2-5	TRBV11-2	NA	TGTGCCAGCAGCTTAGTAGACAGCCAAGAGACCCAGTACTTC	CASSLVDSQETQYF
NA	TRBJ2-3	TRBV3-1/TRBV3-2	NA	TGTGCCAGCAGCCTGCTGGGGGGGCCTAGGGATACGCAGTATTTT	CASSLLGGPRDTQYF
NA	TRBJ2-3	TRBV4-2	NA	TGTGCCAGCAGCCCCGATCGGGGCGCTGGAGTAGTCTCAGATACGCAGTATTTT	CASSPDRGAGVVSDTQYF
NA	TRBJ1-2	TRBV5-6	NA	TGTGCCAGCAGCTTGGGGGTCTATGGCTACACCTTC	CASSLGVYGYTF
TRBD1	TRBJ1-6	TRBV5-4	NA	TGTGCCAGCAGCTTGGGACAGGGGGCAGGGTCACCCCTCCACTTT	CASSLGQGAGSPLHF
TRBD1	TRBJ2-3	TRBV6-6	NA	TGTGCCAGCAGTCCGGGACAGGGGGCCAGCGGGAGCACAGATACGCAGTATTTT	CASSPGQGASGSTDTQYF